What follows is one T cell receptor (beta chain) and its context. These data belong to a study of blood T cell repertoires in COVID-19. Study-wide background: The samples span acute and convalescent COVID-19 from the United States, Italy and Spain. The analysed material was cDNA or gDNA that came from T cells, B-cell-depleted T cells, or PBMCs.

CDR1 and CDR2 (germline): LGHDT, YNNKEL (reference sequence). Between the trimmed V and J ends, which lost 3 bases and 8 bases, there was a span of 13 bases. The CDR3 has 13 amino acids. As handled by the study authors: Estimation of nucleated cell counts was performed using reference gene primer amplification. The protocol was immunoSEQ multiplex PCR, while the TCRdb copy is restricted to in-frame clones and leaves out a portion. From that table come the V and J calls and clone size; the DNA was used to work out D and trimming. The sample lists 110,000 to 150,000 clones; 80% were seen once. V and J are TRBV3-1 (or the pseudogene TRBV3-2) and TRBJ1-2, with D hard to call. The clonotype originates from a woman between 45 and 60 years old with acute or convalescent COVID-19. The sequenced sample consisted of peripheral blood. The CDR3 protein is CASSQTPGEGYTF. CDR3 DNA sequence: TGTGCCAGCAGCCAGACCCCCGGGGAAGGCTACACCTTC.